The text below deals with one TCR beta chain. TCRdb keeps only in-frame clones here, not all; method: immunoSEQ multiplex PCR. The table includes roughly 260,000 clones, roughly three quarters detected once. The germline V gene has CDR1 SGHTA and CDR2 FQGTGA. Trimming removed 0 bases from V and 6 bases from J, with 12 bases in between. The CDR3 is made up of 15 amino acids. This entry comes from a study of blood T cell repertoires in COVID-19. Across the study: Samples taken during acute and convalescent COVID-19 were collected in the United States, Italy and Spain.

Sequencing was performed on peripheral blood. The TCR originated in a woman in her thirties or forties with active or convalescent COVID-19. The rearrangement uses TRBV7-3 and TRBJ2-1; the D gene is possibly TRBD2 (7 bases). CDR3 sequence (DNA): TGTGCCAGCAGCTTAACGGGGGGGCCTGGCAATGAGCAGTTCTTC. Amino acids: CASSLTGGPGNEQFF.